This T cell receptor (beta chain) was captured by sequencing in a study of spatial heterogeneity in lung cancer. There are 16 residues in the CDR3. V gave up 0 bases and J gave up 5 bases, with 17 bases separating them. The germline V gene has CDR1 SGHNT and CDR2 YYREEE (reference sequence). Time point noted: sample taken at primary tumor resection. Researchers sequenced whole RNA taken from tumor, nontumor lung or frozen PBMC without sorting. Unique molecular identifiers, one per molecule, were present on every TCR cDNA molecule. Each CDR3 protein is one row after TCRdb ran MiXCR on the 5' RACE reads. The sample yields 9,500 to 15,000 distinct CDR3 sequences, about 6% seen once. This clonotype was counted ten times or more. This beta chain represents an off-target read in a library built for alpha chains; its size is of limited meaning.

This receptor was identified in a male donor with early-stage non-small cell lung cancer. The source material was normal lung tissue next to the tumor, sampled at surgery. V gene TRBV5-4 combines with J gene TRBJ1-1; D gene unclear. The DNA for the CDR3 is TGTGCCAGCAGCTTGGGCGGGGAGTGGTTGGGTACTGAAGCTTTCTTT. Amino acids: CASSLGGEWLGTEAFF.